This TCR beta chain derives from a study of tumor-infiltrating lymphocytes in glioblastoma multiforme. Findings of the study overall: Just one glioblastoma patient contributed to the TCR-mutation comparison.

This clonotype was counted a single time. Its antigen is still unknown. At one of its ends the junction is not consistent with the germline gene, which may arise from a read error. The CDR3 extends over 13 amino acids. Germline CDR1 SGHTA, CDR2 FQGTGA. Multiple V-beta primers and a C-beta primer amplified TCRB from RNA. TCRB cDNA was made from around 450 ng total RNA. TCRdb called the multiplex PCR reads again in MiXCR, with one record for every CDR3 protein. The sample contains roughly 15,000 distinct CDR3 sequences, about 69% of which appear only once. The chain uses TRBV7-3 and TRBJ2-3; maybe TRBD2 (5 bases). The TCR was taken from a male donor with glioblastoma. Sequencing was done on a sample of brain tumor tissue. This chain's CDR3 is CASSAGYGDTLYF. The CDR3 bases are TGCGCCAGCAGCGCGGGCTACGGGGATACGCTGTATTTT.